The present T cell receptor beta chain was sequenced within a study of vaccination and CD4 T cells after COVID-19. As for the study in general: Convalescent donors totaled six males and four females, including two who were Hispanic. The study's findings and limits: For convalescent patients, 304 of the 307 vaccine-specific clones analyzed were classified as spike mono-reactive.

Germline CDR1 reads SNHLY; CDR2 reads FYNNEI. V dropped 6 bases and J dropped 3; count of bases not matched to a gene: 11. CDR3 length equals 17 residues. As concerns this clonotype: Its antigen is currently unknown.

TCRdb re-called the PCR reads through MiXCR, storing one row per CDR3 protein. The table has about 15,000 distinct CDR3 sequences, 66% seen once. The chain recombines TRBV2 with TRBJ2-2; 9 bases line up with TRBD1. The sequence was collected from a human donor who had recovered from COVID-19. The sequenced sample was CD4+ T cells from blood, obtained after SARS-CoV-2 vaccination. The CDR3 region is CASRPGQGIYDTGELFF. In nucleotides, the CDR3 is TGTGCCAGCAGGCCGGGACAGGGAATTTATGACACCGGGGAGCTGTTTTTT.